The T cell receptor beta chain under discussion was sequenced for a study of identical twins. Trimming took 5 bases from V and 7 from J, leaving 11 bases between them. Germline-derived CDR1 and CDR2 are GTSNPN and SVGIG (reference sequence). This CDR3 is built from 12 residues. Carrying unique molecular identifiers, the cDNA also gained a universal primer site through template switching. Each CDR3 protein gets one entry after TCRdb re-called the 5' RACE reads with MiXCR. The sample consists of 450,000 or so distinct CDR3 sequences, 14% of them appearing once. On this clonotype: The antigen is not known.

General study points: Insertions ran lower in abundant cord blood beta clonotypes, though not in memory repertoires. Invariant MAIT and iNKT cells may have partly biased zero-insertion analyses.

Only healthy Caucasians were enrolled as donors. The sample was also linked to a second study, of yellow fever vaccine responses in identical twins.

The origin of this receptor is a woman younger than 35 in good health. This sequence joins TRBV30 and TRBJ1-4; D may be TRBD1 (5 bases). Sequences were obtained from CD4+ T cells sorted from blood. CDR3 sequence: CAWADTSEKLFF. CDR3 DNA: TGTGCCTGGGCGGACACCTCTGAAAAACTGTTTTTT.